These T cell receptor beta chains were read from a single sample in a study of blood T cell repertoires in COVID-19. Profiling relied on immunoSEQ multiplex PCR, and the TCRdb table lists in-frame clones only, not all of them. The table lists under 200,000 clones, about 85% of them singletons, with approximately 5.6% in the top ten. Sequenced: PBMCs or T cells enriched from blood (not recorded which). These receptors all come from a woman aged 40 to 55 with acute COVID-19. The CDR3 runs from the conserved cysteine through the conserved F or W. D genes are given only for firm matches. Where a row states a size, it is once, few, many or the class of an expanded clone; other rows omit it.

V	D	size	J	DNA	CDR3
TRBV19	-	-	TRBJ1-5	TGTGCCAGTAGTACTCGACAGGGCAATCAGCCCCAGCATTTT	CASSTRQGNQPQHF
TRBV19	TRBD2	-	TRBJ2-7	TGTGCCAGTCGAAGCGGGAGGGCCGGGTCGAACGAGCAGTACTTC	CASRSGRAGSNEQYF
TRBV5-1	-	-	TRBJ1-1	TGCGCCAGCAGCTTGTGGACAGACAACACTGAAGCTTTCTTT	CASSLWTDNTEAFF
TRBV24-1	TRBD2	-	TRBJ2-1	TGTGCCACCAGTGATTTTTCAGCGGGGCTTAGGTACAATGAGCAGTTCTTC	CATSDFSAGLRYNEQFF
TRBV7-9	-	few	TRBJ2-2	TGTGCCAGCAGCTCGCGAGGGCAGGCGAACACCGGGGAGCTGTTTTTT	CASSSRGQANTGELFF
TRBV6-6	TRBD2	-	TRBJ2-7	TGTGCCAGCAGATCCGGGACTAGTCCTTTCTACGAGCAGTACTTC	CASRSGTSPFYEQYF
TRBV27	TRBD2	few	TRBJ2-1	TGTGCCAGCAGTGTGACTAGCGGGAGCTACAATGAGCAGTTCTTC	CASSVTSGSYNEQFF
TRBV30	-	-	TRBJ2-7	TGTGCCTGTTCAAGAGGCTACGAGCAGTACTTC	CACSRGYEQYF
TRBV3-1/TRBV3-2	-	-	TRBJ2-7	TGTGCCAGCAGCCAATTACGGTGGTCCGAGAGCTCCTACGAGCAGTACTTC	CASSQLRWSESSYEQYF
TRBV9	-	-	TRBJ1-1	TGTGCCAGCAGCGGCCAGGCAGGGCCGCCGAACACTGAAGCTTTCTTT	CASSGQAGPPNTEAFF
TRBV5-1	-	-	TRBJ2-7	TGCGCCAGCAGCTTGCGCCCCGAGGGAACCTACGAGCAGTACTTC	CASSLRPEGTYEQYF
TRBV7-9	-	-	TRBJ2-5	TGTGCCAGCAGCTTACTGGACGGACTGTACCAAGAGACCCAGTACTTC	CASSLLDGLYQETQYF
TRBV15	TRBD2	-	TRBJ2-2	TGTGCCACCAGCCGAACTAGCGGGAGGGTTGAAGGGGAGCTGTTTTTT	CATSRTSGRVEGELFF
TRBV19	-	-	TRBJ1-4	TGTGCCAGTAGTATTCTGGGAGCCGGGGGTGAAAAACTGTTTTTT	CASSILGAGGEKLFF
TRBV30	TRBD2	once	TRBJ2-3	TGTGCCTGGAGTGTGGGACTAGCGGCCAATACGCAGTATTTT	CAWSVGLAANTQYF
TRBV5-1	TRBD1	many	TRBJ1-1	TGCGCCAGCAGCCTAAGAACAGGGGAGTACACTGAAGCTTTCTTT	CASSLRTGEYTEAFF
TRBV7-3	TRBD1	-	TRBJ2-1	TGTGCCAGCAGCTCGAGCCGGGACAGGGGGGACAATGAGCAGTTCTTC	CASSSSRDRGDNEQFF
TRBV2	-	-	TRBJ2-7	TGTGCCAGCAGGGGGCTGTACTACGAGCAGTACTTC	CASRGLYYEQYF
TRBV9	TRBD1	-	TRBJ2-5	TGTGCCAGCAGCGCTTATGGACAGGGAGGTTTGGAGACCCAGTACTTC	CASSAYGQGGLETQYF
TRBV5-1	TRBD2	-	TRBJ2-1	TGCGCCAGCAGCTTGGCCGGGCTAGCGGGCGATGAGCAGTTCTTC	CASSLAGLAGDEQFF
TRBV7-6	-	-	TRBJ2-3	TGTGCCAGCAGCTTAGCGAGGAGAAGCACAGATACGCAGTATTTT	CASSLARRSTDTQYF
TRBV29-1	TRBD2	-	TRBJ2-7	TGCAGCGCCTCGGGCCTAGCGGGAATTGGTTACGAGCAGTACTTC	CSASGLAGIGYEQYF
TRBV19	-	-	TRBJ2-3	TGTGCCAGTAGATCCGAGAGCACAGATACGCAGTATTTT	CASRSESTDTQYF
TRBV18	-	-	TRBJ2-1	TGTGCCAGCTCACCGTCGACAAAAGGCAATGAGCAGTTCTTC	CASSPSTKGNEQFF
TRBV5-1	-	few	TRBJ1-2	TGCGCCAGCAGCTCCACAGGGTCCTATGGCTACACCTTC	CASSSTGSYGYTF
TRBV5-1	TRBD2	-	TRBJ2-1	TGCGCCAGCAGCTCCGGACTAGCGGGTCGGGCGGGGAGTGAGCAGTTCTTC	CASSSGLAGRAGSEQFF
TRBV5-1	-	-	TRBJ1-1	TGCGCCAGCAGCTCTGACAGGCGGATGAACACTGAAGCTTTCTTT	CASSSDRRMNTEAFF
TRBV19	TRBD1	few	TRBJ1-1	TGTGCCAGTAGTAGCCGACAGGGGCGGGTCACTGAAGCTTTCTTT	CASSSRQGRVTEAFF
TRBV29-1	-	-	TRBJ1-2	TGCAGCGTTGATGAGAGCAGGGTGATTGATGGCTACACCTTC	CSVDESRVIDGYTF
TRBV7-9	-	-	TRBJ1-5	TGTGCCAGCAGCTTATCGGGGGGGAGCAATCAGCCCCAGCATTTT	CASSLSGGSNQPQHF
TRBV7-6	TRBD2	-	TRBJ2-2	TGTGCCAGCAGCCCACAAAAGGTGTCGCCTAGCGGGAGGGCCTTAAACACCGGGGAGCTGTTTTTT	CASSPQKVSPSGRALNTGELFF
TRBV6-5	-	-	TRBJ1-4	TGTGCCAGCAGCTCCAATGAAAAACTGTTTTTT	CASSSNEKLFF